Described below is a single TCR beta chain sequence and its context. The protocol was immunoSEQ multiplex PCR, while the TCRdb copy is restricted to in-frame clones and leaves out a portion. The sample lists a few hundred thousand clones, more than 90% occurring once. These data are taken from a study of blood T cell repertoires in COVID-19. V shed 0 bases and J shed 11 bases, with 16 bases lying between them. Germline lookup yields CDR1 LGHNA and CDR2 YNFKEQ. This CDR3 contains 14 residues. V gene TRBV4-2 combines with J gene TRBJ1-1, with D maybe TRBD1 (6 bases). Sequenced input: PBMCs or T cells enriched from blood (not recorded which). The source is a woman in her thirties who had recovered from COVID-19. The CDR3 sequence is CASSQDLGGGRAFF. CDR3 bases: TGTGCCAGCAGCCAAGATTTAGGCGGGGGGCGGGCTTTCTTT.